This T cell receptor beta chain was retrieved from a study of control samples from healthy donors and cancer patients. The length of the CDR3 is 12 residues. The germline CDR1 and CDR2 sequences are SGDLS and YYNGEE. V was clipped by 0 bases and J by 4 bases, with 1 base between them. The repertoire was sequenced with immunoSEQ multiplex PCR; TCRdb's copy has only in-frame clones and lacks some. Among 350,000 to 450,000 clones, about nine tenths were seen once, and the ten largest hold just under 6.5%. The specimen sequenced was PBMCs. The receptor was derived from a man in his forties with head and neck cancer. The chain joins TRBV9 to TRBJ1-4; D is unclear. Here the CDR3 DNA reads TGTGCCAGCAGCGTAGATAATGAAAAACTGTTTTTT. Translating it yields CASSVDNEKLFF.